One sample yielded the 29 T cell receptor beta chains listed below, sequenced in a study of blood T cell repertoires in COVID-19. Sequencing used immunoSEQ multiplex PCR; TCRdb keeps in-frame clones, though not all of them. Of fewer than 85,000 clones listed, around 74% are singletons. Sequenced: peripheral blood. These receptors all stem from a human donor with acute or convalescent COVID-19. The donor label of this sample is uncertain.

V and J are TRBV18 and TRBJ2-7; maybe TRBD2 (5 bases). Germline V gene sequence: CDR1 KGHSH, CDR2 LQKENI. V gave up 0 bases and J gave up 3 bases, with 6 bases separating them. This CDR3 spans 13 amino acids. CDR3 protein: CASSPPSDYEQYF. In DNA, the CDR3 is TGTGCCAGCTCACCACCTAGCGACTACGAGCAGTACTTC.

V usage is TRBV14 and J usage is TRBJ1-5; 9 nucleotides agree with TRBD1. The length of the CDR3 is 14 residues. V shed 4 bases and J 4 bases; nucleotides not matched to a gene: 2. CDR1 is SGHDN and CDR2 is FVKESK in the germline V gene. The CDR3 loop is CASSPGTGNQPQHF. CDR3 DNA: TGTGCCAGCAGCCCCGGGACAGGGAATCAGCCCCAGCATTTT.

This clone was observed a single time. The V and J genes are TRBV30 and TRBJ2-5; tentatively, D is TRBD2 (7 bases). The length of the CDR3 is 15 residues. V was cut by 4 bases and J by 5 bases, with 20 bases left in between. In germline, CDR1 is GTSNPN, CDR2 SVGIG (reference sequence). CDR3 DNA: TGTGCCTGGACGTTGGCTGGGGGGGCCATCGAGACCCAGTACTTC. Amino acids: CAWTLAGGAIETQYF.

This chain connects TRBV2 to TRBJ1-4; 12 bases map to TRBD1. The CDR3 has 14 amino acids. J gave up 8 bases and V 6 bases, and 4 bases lay outside the gene matches. CDR1 is SNHLY and CDR2 is FYNNEI in the germline V gene. The CDR3 loop is CASSAGTGGEKLFF. The CDR3 DNA follows: TGTGCCAGCAGCGCCGGGACAGGGGGCGAAAAACTGTTTTTT.

The V gene is TRBV19, the J gene TRBJ2-5; 11 positions match TRBD1. The V gene end was trimmed by 4 bases and the J gene end by 4 bases; junction bases not matched to a gene: 5. The CDR3 has 15 amino acids. Germline V gene sequence: CDR1 LNHDA, CDR2 SQIVND (reference sequence). The CDR3 protein is CASSTGQGDGETQYF. The CDR3 region has the DNA TGTGCCAGTAGTACGGGACAGGGGGACGGAGAGACCCAGTACTTC. The full variable domain, completed using reference TRBV19 and TRBJ2-5, is DGGITQSPKYLFRKEGQNVTLSCEQNLNHDAMYWYRQDPGQGLRLIYYSQIVNDFQKGDIAEGYSVSREKKESFPLTVTSAQKNPTAFYLCASSTGQGDGETQYFGPGTRLLVL.

The genes are TRBV6-4 and TRBJ1-6, with 7 bases matching TRBD1. Trimming removed 1 base from V and 6 bases from J; junction bases left unmatched: 3. The CDR3 loop spans 15 amino acids. Germline V lookup: CDR1 MRHNA, CDR2 SNTAGT. The CDR3 loop reads CASSDLPGGNSPLHF. The CDR3 DNA reads as TGTGCCAGCAGTGACTTACCAGGGGGTAATTCACCCCTCCACTTT.

The chain combines TRBV15 with TRBJ2-5, with TRBD2 matching 11 bases. There are 18 residues in the CDR3. Germline loops: CDR1 LNHNV, CDR2 YYDKDF (reference sequence). V lost 2 bases, J lost 4 bases, and 12 bases stayed unmatched. The CDR3 sequence is CATSRRHSGRAGLETQYF. The CDR3 DNA sequence: TGTGCCACCAGCAGACGTCATAGCGGGAGGGCCGGGTTAGAGACCCAGTACTTC.

The V gene is TRBV19, the J gene TRBJ2-1; a possible D gene is TRBD1 (5 bases). V was trimmed by 2 bases and J by 7 bases, leaving 6 bases between them. This CDR3 comprises 12 residues. The germline CDR1 and CDR2 sequences are LNHDA and SQIVND (reference sequence). The CDR3 DNA follows: TGTGCCAGTAGTATAAGGGGTAATGAGCAGTTCTTC. Its protein is CASSIRGNEQFF.

This chain connects TRBV11-2 to TRBJ2-3; D might be TRBD2 (6 bases). CDR3 length equals 17 residues. Trimming shortened V by 0 bases and J by 0 bases, and 13 bases separated the two germline ends. Per germline, CDR1 SGHAT and CDR2 FQNNGV. The CDR3 DNA reads TGTGCCAGCAGCTTAGATTCCGCGGGGAAAAGCACAGATACGCAGTATTTT. This translates into CASSLDSAGKSTDTQYF.

The chain uses TRBV19 and TRBJ1-1, with D possibly matching TRBD1 (5 bases). V was pared by 3 bases and J by 8 bases, with 7 bases between. In germline, CDR1 is LNHDA, CDR2 SQIVND (reference sequence). The CDR3 is made up of 11 amino acids. CDR3 in DNA: TGTGCCAGTAGTATGTCAGGGGAAGCTTTCTTT. It codes for CASSMSGEAFF. The variable domain in full, with the rest retrieved from reference TRBV19 and TRBJ1-1, is DGGITQSPKYLFRKEGQNVTLSCEQNLNHDAMYWYRQDPGQGLRLIYYSQIVNDFQKGDIAEGYSVSREKKESFPLTVTSAQKNPTAFYLCASSMSGEAFFGQGTRLTVV.

The chain couples TRBV5-5 to TRBJ2-1; possible D gene TRBD1, 6 bases. The V and J ends lost 6 bases and 8 bases respectively, with 21 bases between them. Germline V gene sequence: CDR1 SGHKS, CDR2 YYEKEE (reference sequence). The CDR3 runs to 15 residues. In DNA form, the CDR3 reads TGTGCCAGCAAAAACAGGGATATAACCCTCGATGAGCAGTTCTTC. Amino acid sequence: CASKNRDITLDEQFF.

This clone was detected a few times. This sample also contains other DNA sequences that code for the same CDR3. This rearrangement joins TRBV18 to TRBJ1-2, with TRBD1 identical over 9 bases. The CDR3 is 13 amino acids. The V and J ends lost 3 bases and 5 bases, in that order; junction bases with no gene match: 1. CDR1 and CDR2 from the germline V gene are KGHSH and LQKENI. In DNA, the CDR3 is TGTGCCAGCTCACCGGACAGGGGTTATGGCTACACCTTC. Its protein is CASSPDRGYGYTF. The full variable domain, completed using reference TRBV18 and TRBJ1-2, is NAGVMQNPRHLVRRRGQEARLRCSPMKGHSHVYWYRQLPEEGLKFMVYLQKENIIDESGMPKERFSAEFPKEGPSILRIQQVVRGDSAAYFCASSPDRGYGYTFGSGTRLTVV.

This chain links TRBV5-1 with TRBJ2-3, with 8 nucleotides matching TRBD1. This CDR3 comprises 14 residues. CDR1 is SGHRS, CDR2 YFSETQ, per germline. V was clipped by 5 bases and J by 3 bases; unmatched bases: 5. CDR3 sequence reads: CASRGQGATDTQYF. Here the CDR3 DNA reads TGCGCCAGCAGGGGGCAGGGGGCGACAGATACGCAGTATTTT.

The V call is TRBV11-3, the J call TRBJ2-1; 7 bases are a match to TRBD2. The germline V gene has CDR1 SGHNT and CDR2 YENEEA. The CDR3 covers 12 residues. Losses at the gene ends were 5 bases for V and 8 bases for J; bases not matched to a gene: 3. The CDR3 reads CASSRAGDEQFF. Written as DNA, the CDR3 is TGTGCCAGCAGCCGTGCGGGGGATGAGCAGTTCTTC.

The J gene is TRBJ2-7, the V gene TRBV6-2 or TRBV6-3; 7 bases fit TRBD1. CDR3 length: 13 amino acids. From germline, CDR1 is MNHEY and CDR2 SVGEGT. V lost 6 bases to trimming and J lost 2 bases; unmatched junction nucleotides: 4. CDR3 coding DNA: TGTGCCAGCAGCTTGGGGACAGCCTACGAGCAGTACGTC. Its translation: CASSLGTAYEQYV.

This clone showed up just a few times. In nucleotides, the CDR3 is TGTGCCAGCAGCCCGAGGGGTCGCGGGAGGGGCGACGAGCAGTACTTC. Translating it yields CASSPRGRGRGDEQYF. The chain carries TRBV7-8 and TRBJ2-7; 9 bases line up with TRBD2. Germline CDR1 is SGHVS and CDR2 is FQNEAQ. CDR3 length equals 16 residues. V shed 5 bases, J shed 5 bases, and the junction held 13 bases outside the gene matches.

CDR3 nucleotide sequence: TGTGCCGGTACTGGGACAGGGACCGGTCAGCCCCAGCATTTT. Residues: CAGTGTGTGQPQHF. This chain joins TRBV2 and TRBJ1-5, with 9 nucleotides matching TRBD1. Germline-derived CDR1 and CDR2 are SNHLY and FYNNEI. With V trimmed by 11 bases and J by 6 bases, 11 bases remained unmatched. The CDR3 runs to 14 residues.

The J gene is TRBJ1-2, the V gene TRBV28, with D possibly matching TRBD1 (6 bases). V lost 5 bases, J lost 7 bases, and 17 bases lay in between. The germline V gene encodes CDR1 MDHEN and CDR2 SYDVKM. The CDR3 is 14 amino acids. The CDR3 DNA sequence: TGTGCCAGCAGTGACCCTGGACAGTCCTCTGGCTACACCTTC. Its protein is CASSDPGQSSGYTF.

This sequence joins TRBV3-1 (or the pseudogene TRBV3-2) and TRBJ2-5; 7 bases line up with TRBD2. With 7 bases clipped from V and 3 bases from J, the junction kept 5 bases outside the gene matches. This CDR3 spans 13 amino acids. Germline-derived CDR1 and CDR2 are LGHDT and YNNKEL (reference sequence). The CDR3 DNA reads as TGTGCCAGCACCCGAGCGGGGAAAGAGACCCAGTACTTC. This translates into CASTRAGKETQYF.

The rearrangement joins TRBV12-3 or TRBV12-4 to TRBJ2-7; 7 nucleotides align to TRBD1. This CDR3 has 13 residues. V shed 3 bases, J shed 2 bases, and the junction held 1 base outside the gene matches. The CDR3 DNA reads as TGTGCCAGCAGTTTCGACAGGGCCTACGAGCAGTACTTC. This translates into CASSFDRAYEQYF.

The rearrangement uses TRBV5-1 and TRBJ1-1, with 7 bases identical to TRBD1. Germline V gene lookup returns CDR1 SGHRS and CDR2 YFSETQ. This CDR3 has 16 amino acids. The J segment lost 3 bases and the V segment lost 0 bases, leaving 8 bases of the junction unmatched. CDR3 protein: CASSLGGGRVDTEAFF. CDR3 in DNA: TGCGCCAGCAGCTTGGGAGGGGGCAGGGTCGACACTGAAGCTTTCTTT.

The V and J genes are TRBV6-5 and TRBJ1-5; a weak D match, TRBD1 (6 bases). The length of the CDR3 is 14 residues. V was pared by 6 bases and J by 2 bases, with 11 bases between. Germline V gene data show CDR1 as MNHEY and CDR2 as SVGAGI. The chain's CDR3 is CASSKQGGNQPQHF. In DNA, the CDR3 is TGTGCCAGCAGCAAACAGGGTGGCAATCAGCCCCAGCATTTT.

The chain links TRBV23-1 to TRBJ2-7, with 8 bases matching TRBD2. TRBV23-1 is treated as an ORF (open reading frame) with a function not yet certain. V lost 3 bases to trimming and J lost 1 base; unmatched junction nucleotides: 5. The CDR3 loop spans 15 amino acids. The CDR3 spells CASSHQREGSYEQYF. In DNA, the CDR3 is TGCGCCAGCAGTCATCAACGGGAGGGTTCCTACGAGCAGTACTTC.

This chain links TRBV11-3 with TRBJ2-5; no clear D. The germline V gene encodes CDR1 SGHNT and CDR2 YENEEA. V was pared by 3 bases and J by 2 bases, with 10 bases between. This CDR3 is 14 amino acids long. In DNA, the CDR3 is TGTGCCAGCAGCTTGACTGGTCTTCAAGAGACCCAGTACTTC. This sequence encodes CASSLTGLQETQYF.

This clone has only one observation. The J gene is TRBJ1-2, the V gene TRBV9, with D possibly being TRBD1 (5 bases). From germline, CDR1 is SGDLS and CDR2 YYNGEE. V was trimmed by 5 bases and J by 7 bases, leaving 12 bases between them. CDR3 length equals 12 residues. The DNA of the CDR3 is TGTGCCAGCAGTGACCGGGGGGGTGGCTACACCTTC. Its translation: CASSDRGGGYTF.

This clone occurred a few times. The chain recombines TRBV29-1 with TRBJ1-2; the D gene is possibly TRBD1 (6 bases). The length of the CDR3 is 11 residues. CDR1 SQVTM and CDR2 ANQGSEA come from the germline V gene. The V and J ends lost 5 bases and 5 bases respectively, with 9 bases between them. The CDR3 region is CSVHTGYGYTF. The CDR3 nucleotides read TGCAGCGTTCACACAGGGTATGGCTACACCTTC. Filled out from reference TRBV29-1 and TRBJ1-2, the complete variable domain reads SAVISQKPSRDICQRGTSLTIQCQVDSQVTMMFWYRQQPGQSLTLIATANQGSEATYESGFVIDKFPISRPNLTFSTLTVSNMSPEDSSIYLCSVHTGYGYTFGSGTRLTVV.

The chain couples TRBV7-2 to TRBJ2-7; a possible D gene is TRBD1 (6 bases). CDR1 is SGHTA, CDR2 FQGNSA, per germline. Trimming shortened V by 8 bases and J by 7 bases, and 18 bases separated the two germline ends. CDR3 length: 13 amino acids. The CDR3 sequence is CASQLNPRGEQYF. CDR3 nucleotides: TGTGCCAGCCAGCTTAACCCCAGGGGTGAGCAGTACTTC.

A remark on this clone: This sample also contains other DNA sequences that code for the same CDR3. The chain combines TRBV7-9 with TRBJ1-2; D is ambiguous. Germline-derived CDR1 and CDR2 are SEHNR and FQNEAQ (reference sequence). The CDR3 extends over 13 amino acids. V was cut by 5 bases and J by 4 bases, with 11 bases left in between. For the CDR3, the DNA is TGTGCCAGCAGCCCCCGAAGCGGCTATGGCTACACCTTC. This encodes CASSPRSGYGYTF.

The chain couples TRBV27 to TRBJ1-1; D is ambiguous. Germline V gene lookup returns CDR1 MNHEY and CDR2 SMNVEV (reference sequence). The V end lost 0 bases, the J end lost 4 bases, and 9 bases lay between the germline ends. CDR3 length: 14 residues. The CDR3 DNA reads as TGTGCCAGCAGTTTATCCCGGGGTCCCACTGAAGCTTTCTTT. Its translation is CASSLSRGPTEAFF.